This TCR beta chain was recorded in a study of early T cells in non-severe SARS-CoV-2 infection. Study summary: It was bulk RNA from unsorted whole blood that was sequenced, and the chains were unpaired. Whole-study findings and limits: A preference for anti-spike CD8 responses marked VDJdb matching, which missed private and CD4 specificities.

cDNA molecules, individually, were tagged with unique molecular identifiers. One entry per CDR3 protein results from TCRdb running MiXCR on the 5' RACE reads. The sample shows roughly 51,000 distinct CDR3 sequences, roughly 6% of them seen only once. The CDR3 extends over 15 amino acids. The germline V and J ends were trimmed by 6 bases and 2 bases, with 14 bases remaining between them. There are many counts of this clonotype. Its antigen is unidentified. This receptor was identified in an adult who was a healthcare worker with PCR-confirmed SARS-CoV-2 infection or an uninfected control (not recorded which). J is TRBJ1-3 and V is TRBV12-3 or TRBV12-4; no reliable D call. The material was whole blood, obtained at baseline. The CDR3 spells CASSLSGSPGNTIYF. CDR3 sequence (DNA): TGTGCCAGCAGCCTTTCGGGCAGTCCTGGAAACACCATATATTTT.